This T cell receptor (beta chain) was identified in a study of human versus mouse CDR3 diversity and MHC coevolution (dated by TCRdb to about 2017). Regarding the research as a whole: According to reports, the immunoSEQ assay detects one in 200,000 T cells and minimizes multiplex PCR amplification bias. Across the mouse and human samples, each sample yielded between about 0.6 x 10^7 and 1.7 x 10^7 valid reads. As a reference point for TCR selection on multiple MHC II alleles, the study used human naive CD4 T cell repertoires and compared them against human-TCR-locus transgenic mice that have a single MHC II. Three healthy volunteer blood donors made up the human cohort, with one aged 30 to 40, one aged 40 to 50 and one aged 60 to 70 at collection.

The QIAGEN blood and tissue kit was used to extract genomic DNA from the sorted cells, and that DNA was then quantified on a NanoDrop 1000. The immunoSEQ platform deep sequenced and quantified TCR alpha and beta chains by multiplex PCR of genomic DNA. Concerning the study's data processing: IMGT gene and region definitions were used for annotation of the TCR sequences. Out-of-frame rearrangements were used as a proxy for the preselection repertoire and compared with in-frame clonotypes. To estimate repertoire size, the study used the iCHAO1 estimator that comes with the immunoSEQ platform. A Gini index based on the Lorenz curve was applied to in-frame amino acid clonotypes to measure clonal inequality. The intersect function in the R package tcR was used to count shared clonotypes, while the Jaccard index served to score similarity. Frequencies of V, J and V-J usage were subjected to principal component analysis with the R prcomp function, without normalization. As stored in TCRdb, this immuneACCESS dataset retains in-frame rearrangements with V and J assigned. A fraction of the clones does not appear; measured against another copy, unresolved V genes explain less than half of the discrepancy, and the remainder lacks a known reason. V, J and clone size are taken as reported in that table, and D and trimming were inferred from the DNA itself. Recorded for this sample are more than 55,000 clones; approximately 94% of them occurred a single time. The ten top clones hold approximately 17% of the sample.

Fluorescence-activated cell sorting was used to pull naive CD4 T cells, meaning cells that were CD45RO-negative and CD62L-positive, out of the PBMCs. Around 53 ml of fresh peripheral blood was collected from each donor, and PBMCs were isolated by Ficoll density centrifugation. All samples were sorted on a FACSAria III instrument and reached purity above 85%. What the study reported, not specific to this receptor: The largest TCR beta repertoire according to iCHAO1 estimates belonged to humans, at roughly 1.5 million clonotypes, a result attributed likely to selection by multiple MHC II molecules. Repertoire diversity was not regarded as directly comparable between humans and mice because human T cells were selected on several MHC II alleles. Among all compared groups, two of the three human donors had the lowest clonal inequality scores. On average, humans had more CDR3 deletions and insertions than mice, indicating greater exonuclease and TdT activity.

Notes on this clone: The antigen it binds to is not known. Base qualities are not recorded, but no much larger clone differs from it by a single base.

Sequencing was done on a sample of naive CD4+ T cells from blood. The cell subset or site label on this specimen signifies: CD45RO-negative CD62L-positive naive CD4 T cells. The receptor's source is a person aged 55 to 75 in good health.

The bases are TGTGCCAGTACCAGGACAGGGACCACGTCTGGGGCCAACGTCCTGACTTTC. Its amino acids are CASTRTGTTSGANVLTF. Recombination linked TRBV19 to TRBJ2-6; 8 central bases correspond to TRBD1. There are 17 amino acids in the CDR3, from cysteine to phenylalanine inclusive. The only DNA kept is the CDR3, 51 bases in frame from the first base. In the germline V gene (reference sequence), CDR1 corresponds to LNHDA and CDR2 to SQIVND. From V the trimming removes 7 bases and from J it removes 1 base, while the gene matches leave 9 bases of the junction unaccounted for.